This is a list of T cell receptor beta chains from one sample in a study of cytomegalovirus exposure and HLA in healthy donors. Clones were sequenced by immunoSEQ multiplex PCR, and TCRdb holds only the in-frame ones, with some missing. The sample carries 120,000 to 150,000 clones, about 74% recorded once. Sequenced: PBMCs. Receptors were obtained from a woman aged 45-65 years in good health and CMV-seronegative. Both conserved end residues are part of each CDR3. The D gene is left open where the match is weak. Expanded clones are given a class, and other clones once, few, many or no size at all.

TRBJ1-3	.	TRBV9	.	TGTGCCAGCAGCGTAGTTCCGGGAAACACCATATATTTT	CASSVVPGNTIYF
TRBJ2-1	.	TRBV7-8	.	TGTGCCAGCAGCTTATGGCTCTCCTGGGGCCCCAATGAGCAGTTCTTC	CASSLWLSWGPNEQFF
TRBJ1-5	TRBD1	TRBV10-3	.	TGTGCCATTGGGACAGGGGATAGCAATCAGCCCCAGCATTTT	CAIGTGDSNQPQHF
TRBJ2-7	TRBD2	TRBV5-4	.	TGTGCCAGCAGCCCCCCAGGACTAGCGGGGGGCTCCGAGCAGTACTTC	CASSPPGLAGGSEQYF
TRBJ2-2	TRBD1	TRBV9	.	TGTGCCAGCAGCGTAGGCAGGGGGCGGGAGCTGTTTTTT	CASSVGRGRELFF
TRBJ1-2	.	TRBV29-1	.	TGCAGCGTTGCCCTTAGGACCCGAGGGGGCTACACCTTC	CSVALRTRGGYTF
TRBJ2-7	TRBD2	TRBV10-3	.	TGTGCCATCAGCCCCGGGACTACCAGCTCCTACGAGCAGTACTTC	CAISPGTTSSYEQYF
TRBJ2-7	.	TRBV5-1	.	TGCGCCAGCAGCTTAGGGGTGGGATTGATCGAGCAGTACTTC	CASSLGVGLIEQYF
TRBJ2-5	.	TRBV25-1	.	TGTGCCAGCAGTTTGGGTACCTGGGGAGGAGAGACCCAGTACTTC	CASSLGTWGGETQYF
TRBJ2-5	TRBD2	TRBV5-4	.	TGTGCCAGCGAGGTAGCGGGGGTAGAGACCCAGTACTTC	CASEVAGVETQYF
TRBJ1-1	TRBD1	TRBV30	.	TGTGCCTGGAGTGTGAGGAGGGGGCATGAAGCTTTCTTT	CAWSVRRGHEAFF
TRBJ1-2	.	TRBV7-2	.	TGTGCCAGCAGCCTGGACAGCTATGGCTACACCTTC	CASSLDSYGYTF
TRBJ2-1	.	TRBV14	.	TGTGCCAGCAGCCAAGAGGTTGGACAGTACTATGAGCAGTTCTTC	CASSQEVGQYYEQFF
TRBJ2-2	TRBD1	TRBV6-1	.	TGTGCCAGCATTGGACAGGGCCACACCGGGGAGCTGTTTTTT	CASIGQGHTGELFF
TRBJ1-1	.	TRBV4-2	.	TGTGCCAGCAGCCCGCGAGAGAGGGAGAACACTGAAGCTTTCTTT	CASSPRERENTEAFF
TRBJ2-1	TRBD1	TRBV9	.	TGTGCCAGCAGCCCCGGGACAGCCTACAATGAGCAGTTCTTC	CASSPGTAYNEQFF
TRBJ1-1	TRBD1	TRBV30	.	TGTGCCTGGGGAGGGGGCCGGACCCTGAACACTGAAGCTTTCTTT	CAWGGGRTLNTEAFF
TRBJ2-1	.	TRBV12-5	.	TGTGCTAGTGGTTTGACAGGGATCGATGAGCAGTTCTTC	CASGLTGIDEQFF
TRBJ2-5	TRBD2	TRBV9	.	TGTGCCAGCAGCGTAGCGGGACTAGCGGGTATGGAGACCCAGTACTTC	CASSVAGLAGMETQYF
TRBJ2-3	TRBD2	TRBV6-4	.	TGTGCCAGCAGTGACATTGCGGGGAGGGGCACAGATACGCAGTATTTT	CASSDIAGRGTDTQYF
TRBJ2-7	TRBD2	TRBV19	.	TGTGCCAGTAGTCCCGGGGGGGCCCCCTACGAGCAGTACTTC	CASSPGGAPYEQYF
TRBJ1-2	.	TRBV19	.	TGTGCCAGTAGTATAGATCTGGGGCAAGATGGCTACACCTTC	CASSIDLGQDGYTF
TRBJ1-6	TRBD1	TRBV9	.	TGTGCCAGCAGCGTAGAAGGGACAGGATATTCACCCCTCCACTTT	CASSVEGTGYSPLHF
TRBJ1-3	TRBD1	TRBV28	.	TGTGCCAGCAGTTCGGACAGGGAGAGTGGAAACACCATATATTTT	CASSSDRESGNTIYF
TRBJ1-1	.	TRBV6-1	.	TGTGCCAGCAGTGAAACGTTCAGGGCCACTGAAGCTTTCTTT	CASSETFRATEAFF
TRBJ1-4	TRBD1	TRBV7-2	.	TGTGCCAGCAGCCCCTCGACAGGGGCGGATGAAAAACTGTTTTTT	CASSPSTGADEKLFF
TRBJ2-2	TRBD2	TRBV7-9	.	TGTGCCAGCAGCGTAGCTAGCGGAACCACCGGGGAGCTGTTTTTT	CASSVASGTTGELFF
TRBJ1-5	TRBD1	TRBV6-5	once	TGTGCCAGCAGGCCAGGGACAGGCCCTAATCAGCCCCAGCATTTT	CASRPGTGPNQPQHF
TRBJ2-1	.	TRBV2	once	TGTGCCAGCCTCGACTTCGACAATGAGCAGTTCTTC	CASLDFDNEQFF
TRBJ1-1	TRBD1	TRBV19	.	TGTGCCAGTAGTATTACGGGGACAGGGATGAAAGAAGCTTTCTTT	CASSITGTGMKEAFF
TRBJ1-2	TRBD1	TRBV4-1	.	TGCGCCAGCAGCCTCACGACAGGGGCGGAAGGCTACACCTTC	CASSLTTGAEGYTF
TRBJ1-2	.	TRBV4-1	.	TGCGCCAGCAGCCAAGACGGGGGGTATGGCTACACCTTC	CASSQDGGYGYTF